The 30 T cell receptor beta chains reported below all come from one sample, sequenced in a study of T cell responses to AZD1222 COVID-19 vaccine. The repertoire was sequenced with immunoSEQ multiplex PCR; TCRdb's copy has only in-frame clones and lacks some. This sample has 250,000 to 300,000 clones, with roughly 93% found just once. Material: peripheral blood, obtained 28 days after the second AZD1222 dose. The receptors originated from an adult who received the AZD1222 COVID-19 vaccine.

This chain uses TRBV28 with TRBJ1-2, with D perhaps matching TRBD1 (5 bases). Germline V gene sequence: CDR1 MDHEN, CDR2 SYDVKM. This CDR3 comprises 12 residues. The V end lost 8 bases, the J end lost 4 bases, and 11 bases lay between the germline ends. Here the CDR3 reads CASGGGGYGYTF. DNA for the CDR3: TGTGCCAGCGGTGGGGGAGGCTATGGCTACACCTTC.

The rearrangement uses TRBV19 and TRBJ2-7; TRBD2 might be the D (5 bases). CDR3 size: 13 residues. V was trimmed by 0 bases and J by 3 bases, leaving 6 bases between them. Germline assignment: CDR1 LNHDA and CDR2 SQIVND (reference sequence). CDR3 DNA: TGTGCCAGTAGTATAGAGGGGAGCTACGAGCAGTACTTC. This codes for CASSIEGSYEQYF.

The rearrangement joins TRBV28 to TRBJ2-5, with D tentatively TRBD1 (6 bases). The V end lost 5 bases, the J end lost 2 bases, and 12 bases lay between the germline ends. CDR3 length: 14 residues. CDR1 is MDHEN, CDR2 SYDVKM, per germline. CDR3 bases: TGTGCCAGCAGTCTAGGACAGATACAAGAGACCCAGTACTTC. Its protein is CASSLGQIQETQYF.

The rearrangement links TRBV2 to TRBJ1-3; D ambiguous. V lost 6 bases, J lost 1 base, and 10 bases lay in between. CDR3 length equals 14 residues. CDR1 SNHLY and CDR2 FYNNEI come from the germline V gene. The CDR3 DNA reads as TGTGCCAGCAGCCCGACACTTTCTGGAAACACCATATATTTT. This gives the protein CASSPTLSGNTIYF.

This sequence joins TRBV7-9 and TRBJ2-7; D not resolved. CDR1 SEHNR and CDR2 FQNEAQ come from the germline V gene (reference sequence). V was clipped by 0 bases and J by 4 bases, with 7 bases between them. The CDR3 length is 13 residues. The CDR3 coding sequence is TGTGCCAGCAGCTTAGCTCTCCTGTACGAGCAGTACTTC. This encodes CASSLALLYEQYF.

V and J are TRBV4-2 and TRBJ2-6; 7 nucleotides line up with TRBD2. After removal of 1 base from V and 2 bases from J, the junction contained 11 bases not matched to a gene. Germline V CDR1 and CDR2: LGHNA, YNFKEQ. This CDR3 has 19 amino acids. CDR3 bases: TGTGCCAGCAGCCAAGGGTGGGCGGGAGCTTCTACTGGGGCCAACGTCCTGACTTTC. Protein product: CASSQGWAGASTGANVLTF.

This rearrangement joins TRBV19 to TRBJ1-6; possible D gene TRBD1, 5 bases. V lost 6 bases to trimming and J lost 8 bases, with 11 bases between them. The CDR3 is made up of 13 amino acids. Germline values: CDR1 LNHDA, CDR2 SQIVND (reference sequence). This CDR3 reads CASRGWGYSPLHF. CDR3 nucleotide sequence: TGTGCCAGTAGAGGGTGGGGGTATTCACCCCTCCACTTT.

J is TRBJ1-1 and V is TRBV19, with 9 nucleotides matching TRBD1. The CDR3 extends over 16 amino acids. The V and J ends lost 7 bases and 4 bases, in that order; junction bases with no gene match: 13. Germline loops: CDR1 LNHDA, CDR2 SQIVND (reference sequence). The CDR3 bases are TGTGCCAGTACCCCCACTCCCGGGACAGGGCTCACTGAAGCTTTCTTT. Translated: CASTPTPGTGLTEAFF.

J is TRBJ2-3 and V is TRBV6-6; D is undetermined. The germline CDR1 and CDR2 sequences are MNHNY and SVGAGI (reference sequence). There are 14 residues in the CDR3. V lost 6 bases to trimming and J lost 3 bases, with 13 bases between them. The CDR3 loop reads CASSPGWATDTQYF. The DNA for the CDR3 is TGTGCCAGCAGCCCCGGCTGGGCAACAGATACGCAGTATTTT.

The chain joins TRBV7-7 to TRBJ2-1; 11 bases are a match to TRBD2. With V trimmed by 5 bases and J by 3 bases, 9 bases remained unmatched. Germline-derived CDR1 and CDR2 are SSHAT and FNYEAQ (reference sequence). The CDR3 extends over 17 amino acids. The CDR3 DNA sequence: TGTGCCAGCAGCCCACAGTCGGGACTAGCGGTCTACAATGAGCAGTTCTTC. Translated, it gives CASSPQSGLAVYNEQFF.

V is TRBV5-1 and J is TRBJ2-7, with D perhaps TRBD1 (6 bases). The CDR3 consists of 15 residues. Trimming removed 1 base at V and 0 bases at J, with 11 bases between. Germline CDR1 and CDR2: SGHRS and YFSETQ. Here the CDR3 DNA reads TGCGCCAGCAGCTTGCTGGTGGGGGCCTCCTACGAGCAGTACTTC. Its translation: CASSLLVGASYEQYF.

The V and J genes are TRBV4-1 and TRBJ1-6, with 7 bases lining up with TRBD1. CDR3 size: 15 residues. The V gene end was trimmed by 3 bases and the J gene end by 6 bases; junction bases not matched to a gene: 5. Germline CDR1 is MGHRA and CDR2 is YSYEKL. The CDR3 here is CASSQSTGINSPLHF. The CDR3, as DNA: TGCGCCAGCAGCCAGTCGACAGGGATTAATTCACCCCTCCACTTT.

V usage is TRBV19 and J usage is TRBJ1-2; D gene uncertain. V lost 5 bases and J 8 bases, leaving 21 bases between the germline ends. Germline assignment: CDR1 LNHDA and CDR2 SQIVND (reference sequence). The CDR3 extends over 15 amino acids. The CDR3 coding sequence is TGTGCCAGTAGTGCGGTCGGAAGGAGGGATTGGGGCTACACCTTC. Amino acid sequence: CASSAVGRRDWGYTF.

This clone came up once. V is TRBV5-1 and J is TRBJ1-2, with 7 bases that match TRBD1. The CDR3 spans 15 residues. The junction had 11 bases not matched to a gene; V was cut back by 4 bases and J by 5 bases. Looked up from germline, CDR1 is SGHRS and CDR2 is YFSETQ. This CDR3 is CASSEQGGAAYGYTF. Written as DNA, the CDR3 is TGCGCCAGCAGCGAACAAGGGGGCGCCGCGTATGGCTACACCTTC.

This clone has only a few counts. The rearrangement uses TRBV10-1 and TRBJ2-1, with 14 bases that match TRBD2. J gave up 0 bases and V 6 bases, and 7 bases lay outside the gene matches. This CDR3 is built from 18 residues. Looked up from germline, CDR1 is WNHNN and CDR2 is SYGVQD (reference sequence). CDR3 in amino acids: CASSGLAGGLVSYNEQFF. The CDR3 DNA sequence: TGCGCCAGCAGCGGACTAGCGGGAGGTCTCGTCTCCTACAATGAGCAGTTCTTC.

This clone was seen a single time. V gene TRBV2 combines with J gene TRBJ1-2; D is unclear. Trimming took off 6 bases at V and 2 bases at J, with 4 bases between the two ends. This CDR3 region has 11 residues. Germline values: CDR1 SNHLY, CDR2 FYNNEI. The chain's CDR3 is CASRGNYGYTF. CDR3 in DNA: TGTGCCAGCAGGGGGAACTATGGCTACACCTTC. Full variable domain (remainder filled in from reference TRBV2 and TRBJ1-2): EPEVTQTPSHQVTQMGQEVILRCVPISNHLYFYWYRQILGQKVEFLVSFYNNEISEKSEIFDDQFSVERPDGSNFTLKIRSTKLEDSAMYFCASRGNYGYTFGSGTRLTVV.

This clone was seen just once. The J gene is TRBJ2-2, the V gene TRBV29-1, with TRBD2 identical over 8 bases. Germline-derived CDR1 and CDR2 are SQVTM and ANQGSEA. Trimming cost V 4 bases and J 6 bases; bases outside gene matches: 7. The CDR3 loop spans 14 amino acids. CDR3 nucleotide sequence: TGCAGCGTTGTTGGTAGCGGGAAATCCGGGGAGCTGTTTTTT. Translation gives CSVVGSGKSGELFF.

The chain carries TRBV6-5 and TRBJ2-1, with D uncertain. CDR3 length: 14 residues. Germline CDR1 MNHEY, CDR2 SVGAGI. V lost 4 bases, J lost 1 base, and 8 bases lay in between. CDR3: CASSWWGSYNEQFF. CDR3 in DNA: TGTGCCAGCAGTTGGTGGGGTTCCTACAATGAGCAGTTCTTC.

This chain links TRBV29-1 with TRBJ1-2; no reliable D call. Germline CDR1 is SQVTM and CDR2 is ANQGSEA. V dropped 5 bases and J dropped 6 bases, with 7 bases sitting between them. The CDR3 covers 10 residues. CDR3 nucleotides: TGCAGCGTTCATGGACATGGCTACACCTTC. Translation gives CSVHGHGYTF.

The chain links TRBV2 to TRBJ2-1; 10 positions agree with TRBD2. Germline V gene sequence: CDR1 SNHLY, CDR2 FYNNEI. The CDR3 has 15 amino acids. V trimming: 6 bases; J trimming: 2 bases; junction bases outside the gene matches: 4. The CDR3 reads CASSSSGSTYNEQFF. The CDR3, as DNA: TGTGCCAGCAGCTCTAGCGGGAGTACCTACAATGAGCAGTTCTTC.

The count of this clone is one. The chain is built from TRBV7-9 and TRBJ1-1; D gene unclear. This CDR3 is built from 12 residues. Germline values: CDR1 SEHNR, CDR2 FQNEAQ (reference sequence). The V end lost 0 bases, the J end lost 5 bases, and 4 bases lay between the germline ends. This chain's CDR3 is CASSLAETEAFF. The CDR3 DNA reads TGTGCCAGCAGCTTAGCCGAGACTGAAGCTTTCTTT.

The chain combines TRBV7-2 with TRBJ2-7; 8 bases are a match to TRBD2. In germline, CDR1 is SGHTA, CDR2 FQGNSA. The CDR3 sequence is 17 residues long. V shed 3 bases and J 0 bases; nucleotides not matched to a gene: 10. The CDR3 loop reads CASSFPVAGLVSYEQYF. Here the CDR3 DNA reads TGTGCCAGCAGCTTCCCTGTCGCGGGACTAGTCTCCTACGAGCAGTACTTC. The full variable domain, its missing parts supplied by reference TRBV7-2 and TRBJ2-7, is GAGVSQSPSNKVTEKGKDVELRCDPISGHTALYWYRQSLGQGLEFLIYFQGNSAPDKSGLPSDRFSAERTGGSVSTLTIQRTQQEDSAVYLCASSFPVAGLVSYEQYFGPGTRLTVT.

The sample holds one count of this clone. The V gene is TRBV5-6, the J gene TRBJ1-4; 7 bases match TRBD1. The V gene's germline CDR1 is SGHDT and CDR2 YYEEEE. This CDR3 is 14 amino acids long. V dropped 3 bases and J dropped 6; count of bases not matched to a gene: 5. The CDR3 DNA reads as TGTGCCAGCAGCTACGGGACAGCCCATGAAAAACTGTTTTTT. Amino acids: CASSYGTAHEKLFF.

The V gene is TRBV7-9, the J gene TRBJ2-7, with D perhaps matching TRBD1 (6 bases). Germline assignment: CDR1 SEHNR and CDR2 FQNEAQ (reference sequence). The CDR3 consists of 15 residues. V lost 6 bases and J 6 bases, leaving 21 bases between the germline ends. For the CDR3, the DNA is TGTGCCAGCAGGATAATGTCCGGACAGCTGGGCGAGCAGTACTTC. Its protein is CASRIMSGQLGEQYF.

This clone was counted a few times. The chain joins TRBV10-3 to TRBJ1-5, with 10 positions matching TRBD1. This CDR3 has 15 residues. J gave up 7 bases and V 4 bases, and 7 bases lay outside the gene matches. Germline values: CDR1 ENHRY, CDR2 SYGVKD. CDR3 DNA: TGTGCCATCAGTGCGGGACAGGGGAGGAGGCAGCCCCAGCATTTT. Its protein product is CAISAGQGRRQPQHF.

This sequence joins TRBV10-3 and TRBJ2-7, with 13 bases fitting TRBD2. The CDR3 has 16 residues. Germline assignment: CDR1 ENHRY and CDR2 SYGVKD. V lost 3 bases to trimming and J lost 2 bases; unmatched junction nucleotides: 4. The CDR3: CAISDSGTSGTYEQYF. CDR3 DNA sequence: TGTGCCATCAGTGACTCCGGGACTAGCGGGACCTACGAGCAGTACTTC.

The genes are TRBV3-1 (or the pseudogene TRBV3-2) and TRBJ2-5; 8 nucleotides agree with TRBD2. This CDR3 comprises 16 residues. Germline V gene sequence: CDR1 LGHDT, CDR2 YNNKEL (reference sequence). V was pared by 5 bases and J by 4 bases, with 12 bases of the junction left unmatched. This CDR3 is CASSKGRGARGETQYF. CDR3 bases: TGTGCCAGCAGCAAAGGGCGGGGGGCCCGGGGAGAGACCCAGTACTTC.

A note on this clone: Its ends do not fully match the called genes, so a read error is possible. The CDR3 sequence: CASSLLRAGNSLF. The CDR3 nucleotides are TGTGCCAGCAGTTTATTAAGGGCAGGGAACTCTCTCTTT. The chain is built from TRBV28 and TRBJ1-1; D may be TRBD1 (5 bases). Germline V lookup: CDR1 MDHEN, CDR2 SYDVKM. This CDR3 contains 13 residues.

This chain connects TRBV5-1 to TRBJ2-1, with a weak D call TRBD2 (5 bases). The CDR3 loop spans 15 amino acids. The germline CDR1 and CDR2 sequences are SGHRS and YFSETQ. V lost 0 bases, J lost 1 base, and 8 bases lay in between. CDR3 nucleotide sequence: TGCGCCAGCAGCTTGGCCGGGGATTCCTACAATGAGCAGTTCTTC. Protein: CASSLAGDSYNEQFF.

The V gene is TRBV28, the J gene TRBJ2-1; D may match TRBD1 or TRBD2 (5 bases each). There are 13 residues in the CDR3. V dropped 5 bases and J dropped 8 bases, with 13 bases sitting between them. Germline V CDR1 and CDR2: MDHEN, SYDVKM. The CDR3 DNA sequence: TGTGCCAGCAGTCATGGGGGATCGGATGAGCAGTTCTTC. This translates into CASSHGGSDEQFF.